These 3 T cell receptor beta chains came from one sample sequenced in a study of cytomegalovirus exposure and HLA in healthy donors. The primer mix had 60 Vbeta and 13 Jbeta primers. The table came from immunoSEQ multiplex PCR; TCRdb's copy has only in-frame clones and leaves some out. The sample lists around 160,000 clones, about three quarters occurring once. The sample was PBMCs. Receptors were obtained from a man in his forties in good health and CMV-seropositive.

The J gene is TRBJ2-1, the V gene TRBV11-2; 9 bases agree with TRBD2. CDR3 length: 13 amino acids. The V and J ends lost 1 base and 10 bases, in that order; junction bases with no gene match: 2. Per the germline V gene, CDR1 is SGHAT and CDR2 is FQNNGV. CDR3 loop: CASSLGAGGEQFF. The CDR3 region has the DNA TGTGCCAGCAGCTTAGGAGCGGGAGGCGAGCAGTTCTTC. Supplemented by reference TRBV11-2 and TRBJ2-1, the full variable domain reads EAGVAQSPRYKIIEKRQSVAFWCNPISGHATLYWYQQILGQGPKLLIQFQNNGVVDDSQLPKDRFSAERLKGVDSTLKIQPAKLEDSAVYLCASSLGAGGEQFFGPGTRLTVL.

The chain joins TRBV21-1 to TRBJ2-7; the table's D call, TRBD2, has no DNA check behind it. TRBV21-1 is a pseudogene. This CDR3 comprises 14 residues. CDR3 protein: CASKPRWTSGEQYF. CDR3 sequence (DNA): TGTGCCAGCAAACCCAGGTGGACTAGCGGCGAGCAGTACTTC.

The J gene is TRBJ2-2, the V gene TRBV28; 9 bases are a match to TRBD1. The J segment lost 7 bases and the V segment lost 6 bases, leaving 9 bases of the junction unmatched. Germline loops: CDR1 MDHEN, CDR2 SYDVKM. This CDR3 region has 15 residues. CDR3 amino acids: CASRIHRGQSGELFF. DNA of the CDR3: TGTGCCAGCAGGATACACAGGGGGCAAAGCGGGGAGCTGTTTTTT.